This T cell receptor beta chain comes out of a study of naive and memory T cell subsets. An equimolar mix of two oligonucleotides served as the beta constant-region primer for TRBC1 and TRBC2. Four rounds of PCR amplified the ligated cDNA using nested alpha and beta constant-region primers plus SP2. TCRdb analysed the UMI-ligation and nested PCR reads with MiXCR anew, one entry per CDR3 protein. The sample consists of 30,000 to 40,000 distinct CDR3 sequences, under 20% of them appearing once. The study's findings and limits: In naive cells, over 90% of TCR sequences were seen only once.

By sample share, this clonotype is medium-sized. The target antigen is unknown. The V and J ends lost 3 bases and 10 bases, in that order; junction bases with no gene match: 12. CDR3 length equals 16 residues. Per germline, CDR1 MGHRA and CDR2 YSYEKL. Alpha and beta libraries were amplified separately from the second PCR onward. CD8 T cells were positively selected from what remained after CD4 positive selection. The rearrangement joins TRBV4-1 to TRBJ2-1, with TRBD1 matching 10 bases. The receptor comes from a human donor in good health. The source material was effector memory CD4+ T cells from blood. Subset meaning: effector memory, CD45RA- CD27-. The CDR3 protein is CASSQTPDRGRLEQFF. The DNA for the CDR3 is TGCGCCAGCAGCCAGACCCCGGACAGGGGGAGATTGGAGCAGTTCTTC.